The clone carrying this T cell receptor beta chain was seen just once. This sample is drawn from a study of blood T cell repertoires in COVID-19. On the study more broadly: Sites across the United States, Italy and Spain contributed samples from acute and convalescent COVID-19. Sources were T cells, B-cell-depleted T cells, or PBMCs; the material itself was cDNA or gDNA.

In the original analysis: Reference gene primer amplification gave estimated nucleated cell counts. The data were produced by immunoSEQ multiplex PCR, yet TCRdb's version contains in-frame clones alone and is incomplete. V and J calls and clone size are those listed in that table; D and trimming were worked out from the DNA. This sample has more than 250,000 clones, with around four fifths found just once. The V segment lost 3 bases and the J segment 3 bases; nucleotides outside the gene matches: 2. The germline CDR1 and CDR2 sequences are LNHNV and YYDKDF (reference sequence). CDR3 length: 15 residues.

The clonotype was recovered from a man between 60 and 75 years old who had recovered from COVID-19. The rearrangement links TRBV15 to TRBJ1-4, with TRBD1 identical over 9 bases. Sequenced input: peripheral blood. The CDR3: CATSRDRGSNEKLFF. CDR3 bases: TGTGCCACCAGCAGGGACAGGGGTTCTAATGAAAAACTGTTTTTT.